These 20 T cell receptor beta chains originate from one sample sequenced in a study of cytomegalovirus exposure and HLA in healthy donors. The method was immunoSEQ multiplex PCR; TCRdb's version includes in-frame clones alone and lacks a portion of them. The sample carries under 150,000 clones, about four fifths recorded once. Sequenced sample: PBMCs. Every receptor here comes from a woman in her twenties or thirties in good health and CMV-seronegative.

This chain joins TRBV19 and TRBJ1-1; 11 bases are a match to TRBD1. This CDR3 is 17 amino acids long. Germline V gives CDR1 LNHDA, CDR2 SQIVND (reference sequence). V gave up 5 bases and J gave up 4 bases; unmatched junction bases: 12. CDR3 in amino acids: CASSSQDRGRGSTEAFF. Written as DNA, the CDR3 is TGTGCCAGTAGTTCCCAGGACAGGGGGCGAGGGAGCACTGAAGCTTTCTTT.

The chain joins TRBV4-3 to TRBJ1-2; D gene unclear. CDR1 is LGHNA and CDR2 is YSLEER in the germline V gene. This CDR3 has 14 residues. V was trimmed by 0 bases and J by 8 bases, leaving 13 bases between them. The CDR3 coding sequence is TGCGCCAGCAGCCAAGAGAGTGGACCGGGAGGCTACACCTTC. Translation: CASSQESGPGGYTF.

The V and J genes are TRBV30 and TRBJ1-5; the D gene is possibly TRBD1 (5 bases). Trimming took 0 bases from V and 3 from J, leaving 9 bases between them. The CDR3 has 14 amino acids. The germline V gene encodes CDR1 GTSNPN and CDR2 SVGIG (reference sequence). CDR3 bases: TGTGCCTGGAGTGTGGGGGGTAACAATCAGCCCCAGCATTTT. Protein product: CAWSVGGNNQPQHF.

CDR3 amino acids: CASSHKRQGLSYEQYF. The CDR3 DNA reads as TGTGCCAGCAGCCACAAGCGGCAGGGGCTCTCCTACGAGCAGTACTTC. V gene TRBV7-8 combines with J gene TRBJ2-7; D possibly corresponds to TRBD1 (6 bases). Germline V gene lookup returns CDR1 SGHVS and CDR2 FQNEAQ. Trimming shortened V by 5 bases and J by 0 bases, and 17 bases separated the two germline ends. The CDR3 covers 16 residues.

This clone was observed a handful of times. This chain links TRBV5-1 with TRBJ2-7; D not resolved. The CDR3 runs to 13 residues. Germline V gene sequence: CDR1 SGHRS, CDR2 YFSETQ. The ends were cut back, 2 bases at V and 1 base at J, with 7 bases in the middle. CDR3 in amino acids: CASSLVSSYEQYF. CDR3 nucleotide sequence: TGCGCCAGCAGCTTAGTCAGTTCCTACGAGCAGTACTTC.

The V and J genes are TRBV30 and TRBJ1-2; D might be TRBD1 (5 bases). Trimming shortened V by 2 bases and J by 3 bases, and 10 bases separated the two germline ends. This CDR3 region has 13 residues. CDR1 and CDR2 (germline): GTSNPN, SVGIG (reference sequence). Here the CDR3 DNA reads TGTGCCTGGAGTATCGACAGCGACTATGGCTACACCTTC. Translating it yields CAWSIDSDYGYTF.

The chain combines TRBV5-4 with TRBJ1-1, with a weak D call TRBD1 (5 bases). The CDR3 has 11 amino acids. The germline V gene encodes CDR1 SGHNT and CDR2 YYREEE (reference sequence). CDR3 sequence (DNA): TGTATCACGGGGGGGGACACTGAAGCTTTCTTT. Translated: CITGGDTEAFF.

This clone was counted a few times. CDR3 in amino acids: CASSLGAGGGQTQYF. CDR3 DNA: TGTGCCAGCAGCTTAGGGGCAGGGGGTGGGCAGACCCAGTACTTC. The gene calls are TRBV7-8 and TRBJ2-5; 7 bases map to TRBD1. The CDR3 is 15 residues long. Trimming took 1 base from V and 6 from J; bases not matched to a gene: 8. CDR1 is SGHVS, CDR2 FQNEAQ, per germline.

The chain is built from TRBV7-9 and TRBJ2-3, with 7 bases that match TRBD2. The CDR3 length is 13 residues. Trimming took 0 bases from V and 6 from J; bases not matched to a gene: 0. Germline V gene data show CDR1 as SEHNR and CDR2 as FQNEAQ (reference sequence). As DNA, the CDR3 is TGTGCCAGCAGCTTAGCGGGGGGGGATACGCAGTATTTT. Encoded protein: CASSLAGGDTQYF.

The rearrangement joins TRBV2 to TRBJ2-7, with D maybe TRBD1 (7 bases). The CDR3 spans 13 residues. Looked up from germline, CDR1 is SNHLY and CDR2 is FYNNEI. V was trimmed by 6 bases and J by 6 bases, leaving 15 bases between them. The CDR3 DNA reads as TGTGCCAGCAGGAGGAGGGGGCCGGGCGAGCAGTACTTC. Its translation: CASRRRGPGEQYF.

The CDR3 DNA reads as TGTGCCAGCAGTGCGACGGGACAGGGAGGAGACACCTTC. Its translation: CASSATGQGGDTF. The chain joins TRBV6-6 to TRBJ1-2; 9 bases align to TRBD1. With V trimmed by 5 bases and J by 12 bases, 10 bases remained unmatched. The CDR3 spans 13 residues. Germline assignment: CDR1 MNHNY and CDR2 SVGAGI (reference sequence).

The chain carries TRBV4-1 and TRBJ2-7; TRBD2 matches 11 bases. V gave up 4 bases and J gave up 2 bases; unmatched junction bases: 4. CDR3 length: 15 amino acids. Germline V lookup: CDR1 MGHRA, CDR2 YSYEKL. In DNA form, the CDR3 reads TGCGCCAGCAGCCTAACTAGCGGGGGAGCCTACGAGCAGTACTTC. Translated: CASSLTSGGAYEQYF.

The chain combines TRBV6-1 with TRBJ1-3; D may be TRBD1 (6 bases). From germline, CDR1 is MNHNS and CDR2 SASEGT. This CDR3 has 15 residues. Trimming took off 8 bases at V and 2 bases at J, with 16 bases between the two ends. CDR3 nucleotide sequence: TGTGCCAGCGGCGCGGACAGTGCCCCTGGAAACACCATATATTTT. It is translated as CASGADSAPGNTIYF.

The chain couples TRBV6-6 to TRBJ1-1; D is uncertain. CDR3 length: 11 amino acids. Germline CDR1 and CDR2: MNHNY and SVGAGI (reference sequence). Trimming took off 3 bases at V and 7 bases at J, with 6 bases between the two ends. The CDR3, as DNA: TGTGCCAGCAGTTATCGGGATGAAGCTTTCTTT. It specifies CASSYRDEAFF.

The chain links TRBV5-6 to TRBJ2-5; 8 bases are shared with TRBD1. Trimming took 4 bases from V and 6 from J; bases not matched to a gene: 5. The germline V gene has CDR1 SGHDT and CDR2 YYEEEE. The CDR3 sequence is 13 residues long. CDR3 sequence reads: CASSVGQGKTQYF. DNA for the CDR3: TGTGCCAGCAGCGTCGGACAGGGAAAGACCCAGTACTTC.

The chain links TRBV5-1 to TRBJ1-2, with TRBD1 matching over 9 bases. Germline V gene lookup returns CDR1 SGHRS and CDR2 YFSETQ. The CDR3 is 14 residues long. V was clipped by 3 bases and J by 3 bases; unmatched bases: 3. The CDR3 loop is CASSSGQGDYGYTF. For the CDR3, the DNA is TGCGCCAGCAGCTCGGGACAGGGTGACTATGGCTACACCTTC.

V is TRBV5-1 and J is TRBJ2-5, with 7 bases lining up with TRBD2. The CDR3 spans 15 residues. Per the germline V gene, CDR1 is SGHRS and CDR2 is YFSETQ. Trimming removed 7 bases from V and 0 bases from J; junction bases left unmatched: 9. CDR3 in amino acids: CASAAGDGYQETQYF. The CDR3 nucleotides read TGCGCCAGCGCCGCGGGGGACGGGTACCAAGAGACCCAGTACTTC.

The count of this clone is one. The CDR3 region is CASSLLGQRTEAFF. CDR3 sequence (DNA): TGCGCCAGCAGCTTGTTGGGACAGAGGACTGAAGCTTTCTTT. V usage is TRBV5-1 and J usage is TRBJ1-1; 7 bases are a match to TRBD1. Germline CDR1 and CDR2: SGHRS and YFSETQ. Trimming took 1 base from V and 5 from J; bases not matched to a gene: 5. The CDR3 sequence is 14 residues long.

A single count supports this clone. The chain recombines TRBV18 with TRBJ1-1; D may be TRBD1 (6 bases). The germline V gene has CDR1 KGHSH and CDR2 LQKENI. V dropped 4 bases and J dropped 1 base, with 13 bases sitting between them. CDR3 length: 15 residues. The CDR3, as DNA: TGTGCCAGCTCACGAAATCGGGACACGAACACTGAAGCTTTCTTT. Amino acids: CASSRNRDTNTEAFF. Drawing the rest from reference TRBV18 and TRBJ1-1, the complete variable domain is NAGVMQNPRHLVRRRGQEARLRCSPMKGHSHVYWYRQLPEEGLKFMVYLQKENIIDESGMPKERFSAEFPKEGPSILRIQQVVRGDSAAYFCASSRNRDTNTEAFFGQGTRLTVV.

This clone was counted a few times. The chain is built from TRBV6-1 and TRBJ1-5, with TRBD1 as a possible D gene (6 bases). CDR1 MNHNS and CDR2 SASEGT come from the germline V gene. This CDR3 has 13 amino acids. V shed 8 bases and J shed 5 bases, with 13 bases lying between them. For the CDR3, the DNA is TGTGCCAGCGAAGGACAGACTCATCAGCCCCAGCATTTT. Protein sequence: CASEGQTHQPQHF.